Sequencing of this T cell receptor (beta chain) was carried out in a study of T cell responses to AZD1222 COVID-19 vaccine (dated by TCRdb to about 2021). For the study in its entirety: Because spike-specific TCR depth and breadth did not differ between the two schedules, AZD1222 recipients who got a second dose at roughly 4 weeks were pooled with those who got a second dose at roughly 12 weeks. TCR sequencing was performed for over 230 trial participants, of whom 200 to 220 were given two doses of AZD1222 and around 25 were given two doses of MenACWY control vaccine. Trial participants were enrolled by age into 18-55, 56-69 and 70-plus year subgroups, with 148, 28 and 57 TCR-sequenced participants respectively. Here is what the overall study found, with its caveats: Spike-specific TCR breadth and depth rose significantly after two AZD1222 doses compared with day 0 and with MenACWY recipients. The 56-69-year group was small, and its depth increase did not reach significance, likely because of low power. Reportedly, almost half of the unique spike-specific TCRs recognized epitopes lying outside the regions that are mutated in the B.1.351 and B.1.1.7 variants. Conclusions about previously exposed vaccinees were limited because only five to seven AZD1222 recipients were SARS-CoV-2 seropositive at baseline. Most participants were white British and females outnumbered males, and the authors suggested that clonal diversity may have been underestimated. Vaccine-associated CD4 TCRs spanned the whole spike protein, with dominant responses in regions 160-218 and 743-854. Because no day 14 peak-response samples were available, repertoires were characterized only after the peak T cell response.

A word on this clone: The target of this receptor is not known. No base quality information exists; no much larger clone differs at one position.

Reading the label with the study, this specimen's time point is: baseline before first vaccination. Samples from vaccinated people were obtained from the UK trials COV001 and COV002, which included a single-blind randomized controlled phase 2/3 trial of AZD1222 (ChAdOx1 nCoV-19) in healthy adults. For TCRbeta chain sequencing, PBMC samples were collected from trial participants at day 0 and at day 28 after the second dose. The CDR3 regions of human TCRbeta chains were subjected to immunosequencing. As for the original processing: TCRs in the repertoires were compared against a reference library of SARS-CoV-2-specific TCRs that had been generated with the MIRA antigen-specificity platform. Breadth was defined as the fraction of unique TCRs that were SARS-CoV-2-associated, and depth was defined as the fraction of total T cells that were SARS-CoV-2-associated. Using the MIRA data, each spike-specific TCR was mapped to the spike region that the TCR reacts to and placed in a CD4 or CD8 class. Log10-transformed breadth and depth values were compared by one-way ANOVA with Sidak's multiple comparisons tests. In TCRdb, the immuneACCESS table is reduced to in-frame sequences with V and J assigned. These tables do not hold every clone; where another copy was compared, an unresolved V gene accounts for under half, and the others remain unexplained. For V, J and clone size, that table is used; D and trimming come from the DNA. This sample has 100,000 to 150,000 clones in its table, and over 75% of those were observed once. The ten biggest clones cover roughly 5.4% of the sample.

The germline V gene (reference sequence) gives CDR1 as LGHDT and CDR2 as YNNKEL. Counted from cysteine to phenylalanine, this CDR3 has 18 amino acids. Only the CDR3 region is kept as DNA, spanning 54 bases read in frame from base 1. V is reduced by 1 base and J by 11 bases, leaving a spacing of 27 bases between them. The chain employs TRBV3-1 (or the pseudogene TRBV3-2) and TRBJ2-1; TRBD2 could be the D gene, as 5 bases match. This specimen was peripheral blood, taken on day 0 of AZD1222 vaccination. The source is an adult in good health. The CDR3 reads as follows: CASSQGSLPGGEPGKQFF. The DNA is TGTGCCAGCAGCCAAGGCTCTCTCCCTGGTGGCGAGCCCGGGAAGCAGTTCTTC.